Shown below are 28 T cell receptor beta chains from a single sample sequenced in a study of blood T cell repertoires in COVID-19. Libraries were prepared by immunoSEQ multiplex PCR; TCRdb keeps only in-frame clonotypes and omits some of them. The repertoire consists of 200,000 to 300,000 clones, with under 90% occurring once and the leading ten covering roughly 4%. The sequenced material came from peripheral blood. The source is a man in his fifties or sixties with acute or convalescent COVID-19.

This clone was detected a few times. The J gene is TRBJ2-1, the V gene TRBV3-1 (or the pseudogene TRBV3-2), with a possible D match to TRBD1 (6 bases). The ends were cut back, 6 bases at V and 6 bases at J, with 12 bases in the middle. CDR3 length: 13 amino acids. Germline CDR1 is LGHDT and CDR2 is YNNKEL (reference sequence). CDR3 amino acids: CASSRRDINEQFF. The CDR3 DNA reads TGTGCCAGCAGTCGCCGGGACATCAATGAGCAGTTCTTC.

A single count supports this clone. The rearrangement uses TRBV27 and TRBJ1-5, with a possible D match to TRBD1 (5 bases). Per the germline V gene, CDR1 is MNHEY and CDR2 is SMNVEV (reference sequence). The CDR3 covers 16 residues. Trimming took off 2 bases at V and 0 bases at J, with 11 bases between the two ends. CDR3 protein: CASSLLGTDSNQPQHF. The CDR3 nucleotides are TGTGCCAGCAGTTTACTCGGGACTGATAGCAATCAGCCCCAGCATTTT.

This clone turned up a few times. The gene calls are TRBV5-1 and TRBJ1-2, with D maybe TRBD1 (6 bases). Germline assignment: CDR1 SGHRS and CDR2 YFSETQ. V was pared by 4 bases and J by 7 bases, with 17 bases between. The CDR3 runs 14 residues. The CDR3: CASSRSERGGGYTF. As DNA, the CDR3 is TGCGCCAGCAGCCGATCCGAGAGGGGGGGTGGCTACACCTTC. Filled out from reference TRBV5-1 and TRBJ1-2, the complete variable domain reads KAGVTQTPRYLIKTRGQQVTLSCSPISGHRSVSWYQQTPGQGLQFLFEYFSETQRNKGNFPGRFSGRQFSNSRSEMNVSTLELGDSALYLCASSRSERGGGYTFGSGTRLTVV.

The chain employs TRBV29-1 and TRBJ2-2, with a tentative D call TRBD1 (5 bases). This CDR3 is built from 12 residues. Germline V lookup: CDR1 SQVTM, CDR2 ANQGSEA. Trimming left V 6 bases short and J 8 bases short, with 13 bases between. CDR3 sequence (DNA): TGCAGCGTAATACAGGTCACGGGGGAGCTGTTTTTT. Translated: CSVIQVTGELFF.

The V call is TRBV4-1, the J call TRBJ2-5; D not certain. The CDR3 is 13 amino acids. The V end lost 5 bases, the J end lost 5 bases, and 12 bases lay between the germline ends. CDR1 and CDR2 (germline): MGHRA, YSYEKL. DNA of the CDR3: TGCGCCAGCAGCGAGAGACCCGGGGAGACCCAGTACTTC. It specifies CASSERPGETQYF.

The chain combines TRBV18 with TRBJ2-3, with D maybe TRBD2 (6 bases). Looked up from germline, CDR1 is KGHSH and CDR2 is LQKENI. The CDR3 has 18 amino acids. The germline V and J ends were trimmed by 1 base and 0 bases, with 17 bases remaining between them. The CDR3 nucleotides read TGTGCCAGCTCACCACGCCCAGTGGGGGGATACAGCACAGATACGCAGTATTTT. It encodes CASSPRPVGGYSTDTQYF.

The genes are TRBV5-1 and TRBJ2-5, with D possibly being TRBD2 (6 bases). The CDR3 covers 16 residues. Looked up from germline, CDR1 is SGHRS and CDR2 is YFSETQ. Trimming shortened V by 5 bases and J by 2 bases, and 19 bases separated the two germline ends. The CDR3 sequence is CASSRGGNRDQETQYF. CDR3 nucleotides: TGCGCCAGCAGTCGGGGCGGGAATAGGGATCAAGAGACCCAGTACTTC. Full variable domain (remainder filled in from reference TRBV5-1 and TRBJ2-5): KAGVTQTPRYLIKTRGQQVTLSCSPISGHRSVSWYQQTPGQGLQFLFEYFSETQRNKGNFPGRFSGRQFSNSRSEMNVSTLELGDSALYLCASSRGGNRDQETQYFGPGTRLLVL.

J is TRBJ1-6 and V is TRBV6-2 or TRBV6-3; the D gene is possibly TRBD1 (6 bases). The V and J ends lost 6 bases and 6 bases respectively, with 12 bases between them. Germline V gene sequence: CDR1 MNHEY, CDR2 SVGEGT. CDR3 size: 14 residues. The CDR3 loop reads CASSPRGTNSPLHF. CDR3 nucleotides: TGTGCCAGCAGCCCCAGGGGAACTAATTCACCCCTCCACTTT.

The DNA for the CDR3 is TGTGCCAGCAGCGACAGGCAGAACACTGAAGCTTTCTTT. As protein: CASSDRQNTEAFF. The genes are TRBV12-3 or TRBV12-4 and TRBJ1-1, with a possible D match to TRBD1 (6 bases). Trimming removed 6 bases from V and 1 base from J, with 9 bases in between. The CDR3 extends over 13 amino acids.

CDR3 sequence (DNA): TGTGCCAGCAGCCCCGGACAGGCCCATGAAAAACTGTTTTTT. Protein: CASSPGQAHEKLFF. The chain couples TRBV11-2 to TRBJ1-4; 7 bases agree with TRBD1. V trimming: 5 bases; J trimming: 6 bases; junction bases outside the gene matches: 6. This CDR3 spans 14 amino acids. CDR1 is SGHAT, CDR2 FQNNGV, per germline.

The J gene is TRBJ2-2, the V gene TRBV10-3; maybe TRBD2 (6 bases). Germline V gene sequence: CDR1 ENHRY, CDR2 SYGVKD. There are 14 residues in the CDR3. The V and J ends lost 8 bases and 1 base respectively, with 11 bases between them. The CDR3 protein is CAIGTGLNTGELFF. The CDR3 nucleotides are TGTGCCATCGGGACGGGACTGAACACCGGGGAGCTGTTTTTT.

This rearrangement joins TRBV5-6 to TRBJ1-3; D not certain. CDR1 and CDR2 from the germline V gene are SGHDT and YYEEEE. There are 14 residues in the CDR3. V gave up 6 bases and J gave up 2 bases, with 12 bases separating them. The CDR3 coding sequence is TGTGCCAGCACCCAGAACACAGCTGGAAACACCATATATTTT. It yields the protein CASTQNTAGNTIYF.

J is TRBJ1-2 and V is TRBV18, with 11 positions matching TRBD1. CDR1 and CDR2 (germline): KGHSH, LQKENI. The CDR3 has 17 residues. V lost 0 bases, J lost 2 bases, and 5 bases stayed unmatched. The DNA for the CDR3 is TGTGCCAGCTCACCACCCGGACAGGGGGCTGGCAACTATGGCTACACCTTC. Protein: CASSPPGQGAGNYGYTF.

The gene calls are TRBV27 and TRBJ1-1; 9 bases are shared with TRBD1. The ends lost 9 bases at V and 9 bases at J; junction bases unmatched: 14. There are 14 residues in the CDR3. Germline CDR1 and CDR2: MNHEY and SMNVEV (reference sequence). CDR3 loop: CASRTGVPNGKAFF. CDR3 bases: TGTGCCAGTCGGACAGGGGTGCCGAATGGCAAAGCTTTCTTT.

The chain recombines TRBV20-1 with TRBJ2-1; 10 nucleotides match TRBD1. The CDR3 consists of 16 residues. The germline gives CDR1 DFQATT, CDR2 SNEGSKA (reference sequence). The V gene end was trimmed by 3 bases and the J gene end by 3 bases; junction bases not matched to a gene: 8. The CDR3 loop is CSASPDRGPDYNEQFF. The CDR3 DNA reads TGCAGTGCTAGTCCTGACAGGGGGCCCGACTACAATGAGCAGTTCTTC.

In nucleotides, the CDR3 is TGTGCCAGCAGCTTGGGGCCAGGGTCTTTGGAGACCCAGTACTTC. Its translation: CASSLGPGSLETQYF. V gene TRBV5-4 combines with J gene TRBJ2-5; tentatively, D is TRBD1 (5 bases). The CDR3 is 15 amino acids. The V gene's germline CDR1 is SGHNT and CDR2 YYREEE (reference sequence). Between the trimmed V and J ends, which lost 0 bases and 5 bases, there was a span of 14 bases. Full variable domain (remainder filled in from reference TRBV5-4 and TRBJ2-5): ETGVTQSPTHLIKTRGQQVTLRCSSQSGHNTVSWYQQALGQGPQFIFQYYREEENGRGNFPPRFSGLQFPNYSSELNVNALELDDSALYLCASSLGPGSLETQYFGPGTRLLVL.

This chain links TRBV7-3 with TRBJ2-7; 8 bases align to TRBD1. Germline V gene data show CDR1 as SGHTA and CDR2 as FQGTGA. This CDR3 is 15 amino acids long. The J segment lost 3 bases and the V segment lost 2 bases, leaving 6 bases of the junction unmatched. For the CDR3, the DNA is TGTGCCAGCAGCTTAGGGCAGGGGGCTGTCTACGAGCAGTACTTC. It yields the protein CASSLGQGAVYEQYF.

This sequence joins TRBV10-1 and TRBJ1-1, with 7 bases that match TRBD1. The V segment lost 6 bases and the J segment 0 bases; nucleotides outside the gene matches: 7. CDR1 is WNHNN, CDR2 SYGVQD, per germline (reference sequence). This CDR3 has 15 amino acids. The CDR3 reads CASRATGLLNTEAFF. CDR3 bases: TGCGCCAGCAGAGCGACAGGGTTATTGAACACTGAAGCTTTCTTT.

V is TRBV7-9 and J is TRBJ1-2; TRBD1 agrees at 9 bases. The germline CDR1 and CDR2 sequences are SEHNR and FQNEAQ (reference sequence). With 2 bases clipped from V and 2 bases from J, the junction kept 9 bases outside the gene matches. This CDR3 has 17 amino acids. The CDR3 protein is CASSLIPGTGTNYGYTF. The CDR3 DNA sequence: TGTGCCAGCAGCTTAATTCCCGGGACAGGGACCAACTATGGCTACACCTTC.

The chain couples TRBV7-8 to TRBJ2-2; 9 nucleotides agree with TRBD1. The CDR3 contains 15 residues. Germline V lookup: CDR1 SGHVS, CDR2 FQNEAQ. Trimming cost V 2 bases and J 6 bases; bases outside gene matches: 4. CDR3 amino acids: CASSLQGQGPGELFF. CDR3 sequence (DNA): TGTGCCAGCAGCTTACAGGGACAGGGCCCCGGGGAGCTGTTTTTT.

DNA for the CDR3: TGCGCCAGCAGCTTGGAGGGACTATCCTACGAGCAGTACTTC. Amino acid sequence: CASSLEGLSYEQYF. The rearrangement joins TRBV5-1 to TRBJ2-7, with TRBD2 matching 7 bases. The CDR3 extends over 14 amino acids. Losses at the gene ends were 0 bases for V and 1 base for J; bases not matched to a gene: 1. Germline CDR1 is SGHRS and CDR2 is YFSETQ.

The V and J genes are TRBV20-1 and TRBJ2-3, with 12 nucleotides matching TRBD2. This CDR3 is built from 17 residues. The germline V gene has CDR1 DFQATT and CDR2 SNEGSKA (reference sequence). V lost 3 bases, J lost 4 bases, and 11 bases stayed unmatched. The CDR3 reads CSASSPATSGSPDTQYF. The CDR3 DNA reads TGCAGTGCTAGTTCTCCGGCGACTAGCGGGAGTCCAGATACGCAGTATTTT.

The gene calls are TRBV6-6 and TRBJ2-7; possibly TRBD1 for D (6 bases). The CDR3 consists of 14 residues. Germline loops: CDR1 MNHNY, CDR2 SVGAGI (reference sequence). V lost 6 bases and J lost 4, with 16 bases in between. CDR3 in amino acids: CASSGPGVPYEQYF. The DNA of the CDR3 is TGTGCCAGCAGCGGCCCAGGGGTACCTTACGAGCAGTACTTC.

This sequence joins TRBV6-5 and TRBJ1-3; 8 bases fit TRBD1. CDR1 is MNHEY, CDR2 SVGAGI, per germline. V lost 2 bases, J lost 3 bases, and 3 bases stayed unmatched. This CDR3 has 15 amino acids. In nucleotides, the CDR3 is TGTGCCAGCAGTTACGGACAGGGAGGTGGAAACACCATATATTTT. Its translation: CASSYGQGGGNTIYF.

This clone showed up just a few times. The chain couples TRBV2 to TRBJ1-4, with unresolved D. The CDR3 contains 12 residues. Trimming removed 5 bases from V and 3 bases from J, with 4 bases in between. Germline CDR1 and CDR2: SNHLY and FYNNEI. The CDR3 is CASSLANEKLFF. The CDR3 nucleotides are TGTGCCAGCAGTCTAGCTAATGAAAAACTGTTTTTT.

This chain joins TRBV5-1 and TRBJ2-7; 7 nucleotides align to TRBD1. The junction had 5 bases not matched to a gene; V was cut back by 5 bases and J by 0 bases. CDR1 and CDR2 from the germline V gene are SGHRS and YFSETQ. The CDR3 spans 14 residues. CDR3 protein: CASRPGQSSYEQYF. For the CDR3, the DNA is TGCGCCAGCAGGCCGGGACAGAGCTCCTACGAGCAGTACTTC. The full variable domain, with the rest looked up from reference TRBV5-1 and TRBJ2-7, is KAGVTQTPRYLIKTRGQQVTLSCSPISGHRSVSWYQQTPGQGLQFLFEYFSETQRNKGNFPGRFSGRQFSNSRSEMNVSTLELGDSALYLCASRPGQSSYEQYFGPGTRLTVT.

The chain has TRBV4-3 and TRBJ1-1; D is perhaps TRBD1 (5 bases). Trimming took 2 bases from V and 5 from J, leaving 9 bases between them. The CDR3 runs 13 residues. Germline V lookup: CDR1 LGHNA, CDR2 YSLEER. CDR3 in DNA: TGCGCCAGCAGCCAACAGGGTTTTACTGAAGCTTTCTTT. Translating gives CASSQQGFTEAFF.

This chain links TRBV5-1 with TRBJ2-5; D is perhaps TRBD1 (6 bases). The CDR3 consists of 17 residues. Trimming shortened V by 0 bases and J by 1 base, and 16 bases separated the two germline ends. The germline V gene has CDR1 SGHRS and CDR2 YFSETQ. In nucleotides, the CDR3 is TGCGCCAGCAGCTTGGCCACGGTCTTCAGGGGCCAAGAGACCCAGTACTTC. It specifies CASSLATVFRGQETQYF.